These 21 T cell receptor beta chains were sequenced from one sample in a study of CD8+ T cells in alopecia areata. RNA extraction and reverse transcription yielded cDNA as sequencing template. The table came from immunoSEQ multiplex PCR; TCRdb's copy has only in-frame clones and leaves some out. The table has some 110,000 clones, over 60% seen once; the top ten hold 2.8%. Sequenced: CD4+ T cells sorted from blood. The source of these receptors is a human donor in good health.

The genes are TRBV5-1 and TRBJ1-2; 7 nucleotides line up with TRBD1. V shed 6 bases, J shed 1 base, and the junction held 9 bases outside the gene matches. CDR3 length: 15 amino acids. Germline CDR1 is SGHRS and CDR2 is YFSETQ. The CDR3 reads CASTAGTVFNYGYTF. The CDR3 nucleotides are TGCGCCAGCACCGCTGGGACAGTATTTAACTATGGCTACACCTTC.

This chain joins TRBV7-2 and TRBJ2-7; 9 bases align to TRBD1. CDR1 SGHTA and CDR2 FQGNSA come from the germline V gene. This CDR3 comprises 14 residues. Trimming cost V 3 bases and J 0 bases; bases outside gene matches: 0. The DNA of the CDR3 is TGTGCCAGCAGCTTGGACAGGGGCTCCTACGAGCAGTACTTC. Translating gives CASSLDRGSYEQYF.

V and J are TRBV30 and TRBJ2-5, with D unresolved. In germline, CDR1 is GTSNPN, CDR2 SVGIG (reference sequence). The V end lost 3 bases, the J end lost 1 base, and 9 bases lay between the germline ends. This CDR3 region has 13 residues. The CDR3 DNA reads TGTGCCTGGAGCAAGGGATTCCAAGAGACCCAGTACTTC. Protein: CAWSKGFQETQYF.

The gene calls are TRBV25-1 and TRBJ2-7; unclear D gene. There are 12 residues in the CDR3. CDR1 is MGHDK and CDR2 is SYGVNS in the germline V gene. Trimming took off 3 bases at V and 2 bases at J, with 5 bases between the two ends. DNA of the CDR3: TGTGCCAGCAGTGAGAGAGCCTACGAGCAGTACTTC. Translating gives CASSERAYEQYF.

This clone appeared a few times. The V call is TRBV15, the J call TRBJ2-2; TRBD1 matches at 7 bases. Unmatched junction bases numbered 15, after V lost 5 bases and J lost 3 bases. This CDR3 region has 18 residues. CDR1 and CDR2 (germline): LNHNV, YYDKDF (reference sequence). CDR3 amino acids: CATSPGQATLKYTGELFF. For the CDR3, the DNA is TGTGCCACCAGCCCCGGACAGGCGACCTTGAAATACACCGGGGAGCTGTTTTTT.

This chain links TRBV5-1 with TRBJ2-5; TRBD1 agrees at 8 bases. The CDR3 is 13 residues long. With V trimmed by 3 bases and J by 5 bases, 3 bases remained unmatched. Germline V gene lookup returns CDR1 SGHRS and CDR2 YFSETQ. As DNA, the CDR3 is TGCGCCAGCAGCTACTACAGGGGGGAGACCCAGTACTTC. Amino acids: CASSYYRGETQYF.

This clone was found a few times. The J gene is TRBJ2-7, the V gene TRBV5-4; D unclear. The CDR3 is 13 amino acids. Trimming removed 3 bases at V and 0 bases at J, with 7 bases between. Germline V gene sequence: CDR1 SGHNT, CDR2 YYREEE (reference sequence). The CDR3 reads CASSSANSYEQYF. CDR3 bases: TGTGCCAGCAGCTCAGCGAACTCCTACGAGCAGTACTTC.

This clone was found a few times. The V and J genes are TRBV30 and TRBJ2-5, with TRBD2 matching 8 bases. The V segment lost 1 base and the J segment 0 bases; nucleotides outside the gene matches: 10. Germline V gives CDR1 GTSNPN, CDR2 SVGIG (reference sequence). The CDR3 has 17 residues. CDR3 in amino acids: CAWSAGWTSPHQETQYF. The CDR3 coding sequence is TGTGCCTGGAGTGCAGGATGGACTAGCCCCCACCAAGAGACCCAGTACTTC.

The chain has TRBV29-1 and TRBJ2-2; no definite D call. The CDR3 loop spans 13 amino acids. Germline CDR1 reads SQVTM; CDR2 reads ANQGSEA. Trimming shortened V by 7 bases and J by 4 bases, and 13 bases separated the two germline ends. The CDR3 reads CSAQLQGTGELFF. The CDR3 nucleotides read TGCAGCGCTCAGTTACAAGGCACCGGGGAGCTGTTTTTT.

This clone was recorded a few times. V gene TRBV14 combines with J gene TRBJ2-2; D remains ambiguous. V was clipped by 4 bases and J by 6 bases, with 6 bases between them. The CDR3 loop spans 12 amino acids. Germline V CDR1 and CDR2: SGHDN, FVKESK. CDR3 residues: CASSRIPGELFF. The CDR3 coding sequence is TGTGCCAGCAGCCGTATACCCGGGGAGCTGTTTTTT. The full variable domain, rest sourced from reference TRBV14 and TRBJ2-2, is EAGVTQFPSHSVIEKGQTVTLRCDPISGHDNLYWYRRVMGKEIKFLLHFVKESKQDESGMPNNRFLAERTGGTYSTLKVQPAELEDSGVYFCASSRIPGELFFGEGSRLTVL.

This rearrangement joins TRBV30 to TRBJ1-6; 7 nucleotides agree with TRBD1. The junction had 14 bases not matched to a gene; V was cut back by 8 bases and J by 10 bases. Looked up from germline, CDR1 is GTSNPN and CDR2 is SVGIG (reference sequence). The CDR3 extends over 14 amino acids. The CDR3 loop is CATLDRAGWSPLHF. In DNA form, the CDR3 reads TGTGCCACCCTAGACAGGGCGGGTTGGTCACCCCTCCACTTT. Using reference TRBV30 and TRBJ1-6 for the parts outside the CDR3, the full variable domain is SQTIHQWPATLVQPVGSPLSLECTVEGTSNPNLYWYRQAAGRGLQLLFYSVGIGQISSEVPQNLSASRPQDRQFILSSKKLLLSDSGFYLCATLDRAGWSPLHFGNGTRLTVT.

V is TRBV25-1 and J is TRBJ1-3; D is uncertain. The CDR3 extends over 15 amino acids. Germline CDR1 and CDR2: MGHDK and SYGVNS. Trimming took 10 bases from V and 0 from J, leaving 16 bases between them. Here the CDR3 reads CATSRPSLSGNTIYF. The CDR3 DNA is TGTGCCACCTCACGGCCCTCGCTCTCTGGAAACACCATATATTTT.

The chain recombines TRBV29-1 with TRBJ1-1; the D gene is possibly TRBD1 (5 bases). V was shortened by 4 bases and J by 3 bases, with 9 bases between the two germline ends. Germline V lookup: CDR1 SQVTM, CDR2 ANQGSEA. CDR3 length: 12 amino acids. The CDR3 reads CSVAGLDTEAFF. Here the CDR3 DNA reads TGCAGCGTTGCAGGGCTGGACACTGAAGCTTTCTTT.

The chain has TRBV6-1 and TRBJ1-1; D remains unclear. Deletions cut 7 bases from V and 4 bases from J, with 7 bases between. The CDR3 loop spans 11 amino acids. The germline gives CDR1 MNHNS, CDR2 SASEGT. The CDR3 DNA follows: TGTGCCAGCAAAGCTAGCACTGAAGCTTTCTTT. It is translated as CASKASTEAFF.

V is TRBV15 and J is TRBJ2-7; possibly TRBD1 for D (6 bases). Germline-derived CDR1 and CDR2 are LNHNV and YYDKDF (reference sequence). This CDR3 spans 15 amino acids. Trimming shortened V by 5 bases and J by 2 bases, and 16 bases separated the two germline ends. CDR3: CATSPTLTGTYEQYF. The CDR3 DNA sequence: TGTGCCACCAGCCCTACCCTGACAGGTACCTACGAGCAGTACTTC.

The V gene is TRBV7-9, the J gene TRBJ1-4; possibly TRBD1 for D (6 bases). The CDR3 runs to 15 residues. Germline V gives CDR1 SEHNR, CDR2 FQNEAQ (reference sequence). Trimming stripped 2 bases from V and 8 bases from J, with 15 bases between. CDR3 sequence: CASSLLATGGEKLFF. The CDR3 DNA reads as TGTGCCAGCAGCTTATTAGCGACAGGAGGGGAAAAACTGTTTTTT.

This sequence joins TRBV15 and TRBJ1-1; weak D call: TRBD1 (6 bases). The germline CDR1 and CDR2 sequences are LNHNV and YYDKDF (reference sequence). Trimming stripped 1 base from V and 8 bases from J, with 11 bases between. CDR3 length equals 13 residues. The CDR3 region has the DNA TGTGCCACCAGCAGAGCCGGAGGGGGGGAAGCTTTCTTT. This codes for CATSRAGGGEAFF.

The genes are TRBV2 and TRBJ2-2; possibly TRBD1 or TRBD2 for D (5 bases each). The CDR3 covers 14 residues. The germline V and J ends were trimmed by 0 bases and 8 bases, with 10 bases remaining between them. Germline V lookup: CDR1 SNHLY, CDR2 FYNNEI. The CDR3 reads CASSEAGTSGELFF. The CDR3 DNA reads TGTGCCAGCAGTGAAGCGGGGACCTCGGGGGAGCTGTTTTTT. Looking up the rest from reference TRBV2 and TRBJ2-2 gives the full variable domain: EPEVTQTPSHQVTQMGQEVILRCVPISNHLYFYWYRQILGQKVEFLVSFYNNEISEKSEIFDDQFSVERPDGSNFTLKIRSTKLEDSAMYFCASSEAGTSGELFFGEGSRLTVL.

This clone was picked up a small number of times. Here the CDR3 DNA reads TGTGCCTGGAGTGCCGTAGCAGGGGCCCCTGACACAGATACGCAGTATTTT. Translation gives CAWSAVAGAPDTDTQYF. V is TRBV30 and J is TRBJ2-3; D possibly corresponds to TRBD1 (6 bases). Trimming removed 1 base at V and 2 bases at J, with 19 bases between. Germline-derived CDR1 and CDR2 are GTSNPN and SVGIG (reference sequence). CDR3 length: 17 residues.

The rearrangement joins TRBV12-5 to TRBJ2-2; D ambiguous. Deletions cut 3 bases from V and 7 bases from J, with 9 bases between. The CDR3 is made up of 13 amino acids. Germline loops: CDR1 LGHNT, CDR2 FRNRAP. For the CDR3, the DNA is TGTGCTAGTGGTTTACCGTCAGGCGGGGAGCTGTTTTTT. Translating gives CASGLPSGGELFF.

The chain has TRBV5-1 and TRBJ1-2; D is ambiguous. The length of the CDR3 is 13 residues. From germline, CDR1 is SGHRS and CDR2 YFSETQ. The ends were cut back, 0 bases at V and 0 bases at J, with 3 bases in the middle. In nucleotides, the CDR3 is TGCGCCAGCAGCTTGGACCCTAACTATGGCTACACCTTC. This encodes CASSLDPNYGYTF.